The 21 T cell receptor beta chains listed next were all sequenced from one sample in a study of blood T cell repertoires in COVID-19. The assay was immunoSEQ multiplex PCR, and TCRdb's table has in-frame clones only and misses some. The data hold about 210,000 clones, with approximately 78% observed a single time. Sequencing used peripheral blood. These receptors were taken from a woman between 40 and 50 years old with acute or convalescent COVID-19.

The genes are TRBV5-4 and TRBJ2-1; perhaps TRBD1 as D (5 bases). This CDR3 has 16 amino acids. V lost 1 base and J 8 bases, leaving 19 bases between the germline ends. The germline CDR1 and CDR2 sequences are SGHNT and YYREEE (reference sequence). Here the CDR3 DNA reads TGTGCCAGCAGCTTGTGTCGGACATGTGTTTCTTATGAGCAGTTCTTC. Its translation is CASSLCRTCVSYEQFF.

A word on this clone: Compared with germline, one end of the junction differs, possibly owing to a read error. The gene calls are TRBV11-2 and TRBJ1-2; perhaps TRBD1 as D (5 bases). The CDR3 has 16 amino acids. Germline CDR1 reads SGHAT; CDR2 reads FQNNGV. The CDR3 spells CASSLDYTGAKYGYTF. For the CDR3, the DNA is TGTGCCAGCAGCTTAGATTACACAGGTGCTAAATATGGCTACACCTTC.

The chain couples TRBV21-1 to TRBJ2-2; whether TRBD1, the table's D call, matches the DNA was not checked. TRBV21-1 is annotated as a pseudogene. The CDR3 is 17 residues long. For the CDR3, the DNA is TGTGCCAGCAGCCGAAAGGGGACAGGGAAAAACACCGGGGAGCTGTTTTTT. Translating it yields CASSRKGTGKNTGELFF.

The chain combines TRBV27 with TRBJ1-2; 7 positions match TRBD1. Trimming at V came to 3 bases and at J to 3 bases, leaving 1 base not matched to a gene. Germline V gives CDR1 MNHEY, CDR2 SMNVEV (reference sequence). There are 13 residues in the CDR3. The CDR3: CASSFDRDYGYTF. The CDR3 bases are TGTGCCAGCAGTTTCGACAGGGACTATGGCTACACCTTC.

The chain carries TRBV29-1 and TRBJ1-2; possible D gene TRBD1, 5 bases. The germline gives CDR1 SQVTM, CDR2 ANQGSEA. The CDR3 totals 12 residues. The V end lost 3 bases, the J end lost 9 bases, and 14 bases lay between the germline ends. This CDR3 is CSVEAPTGRYTF. CDR3 coding DNA: TGCAGCGTTGAGGCGCCTACAGGTCGCTACACCTTC.

The genes are TRBV7-7 and TRBJ2-5, with 8 bases identical to TRBD1. The CDR3 sequence is 14 residues long. The germline V gene encodes CDR1 SSHAT and CDR2 FNYEAQ (reference sequence). V shed 5 bases and J 5 bases; nucleotides not matched to a gene: 7. For the CDR3, the DNA is TGTGCCAGCAGCCGTGACAGGGGCGCCGAGACCCAGTACTTC. Translation gives CASSRDRGAETQYF.

CDR3 region: CASSVRGTSGRAPYNEQFF. The DNA of the CDR3 is TGTGCCAGCAGCGTAAGAGGGACTAGCGGGAGGGCGCCCTACAATGAGCAGTTCTTC. This sequence joins TRBV9 and TRBJ2-1; 16 nucleotides agree with TRBD2. Trimming removed 1 base from V and 2 bases from J; junction bases left unmatched: 6. Germline V gene sequence: CDR1 SGDLS, CDR2 YYNGEE. The CDR3 contains 19 residues. The entire variable domain, with the rest obtained from reference TRBV9 and TRBJ2-1, is as follows: DSGVTQTPKHLITATGQRVTLRCSPRSGDLSVYWYQQSLDQGLQFLIQYYNGEERAKGNILERFSAQQFPDLHSELNLSSLELGDSALYFCASSVRGTSGRAPYNEQFFGPGTRLTVL.

This rearrangement joins TRBV20-1 to TRBJ1-1, with D perhaps TRBD1 (5 bases). Trimming cost V 4 bases and J 7 bases, with 10 bases left between them. Germline V lookup: CDR1 DFQATT, CDR2 SNEGSKA (reference sequence). The CDR3 runs to 11 residues. The CDR3 nucleotides are TGCAGTGCTATGTCAGGGTTTGAAGCTTTCTTT. Translated, it gives CSAMSGFEAFF.

CDR3 sequence (DNA): TGTGCCAGTAGTATACAGGATCAGCCCCAGCATTTT. Amino acid sequence: CASSIQDQPQHF. This chain links TRBV19 with TRBJ1-5, with D unresolved. Germline assignment: CDR1 LNHDA and CDR2 SQIVND (reference sequence). Trimming left V 2 bases short and J 5 bases short, with 4 bases between. This CDR3 is 12 amino acids long.

This chain connects TRBV5-1 to TRBJ2-5, with 7 bases identical to TRBD2. Germline CDR1 SGHRS, CDR2 YFSETQ. The CDR3 has 18 amino acids. Unmatched junction bases numbered 13, after V lost 0 bases and J lost 2 bases. CDR3 amino acids: CASSLAGRASGMQETQYF. The CDR3 bases are TGCGCCAGCAGCTTGGCGGGGCGGGCTAGCGGCATGCAAGAGACCCAGTACTTC.

The V and J genes are TRBV9 and TRBJ1-2; TRBD1 matches 8 bases. The ends lost 5 bases at V and 1 base at J; junction bases unmatched: 7. The germline V gene encodes CDR1 SGDLS and CDR2 YYNGEE. The CDR3 runs 15 residues. The CDR3: CASRPTGAHNYGYTF. The CDR3 DNA is TGTGCCAGCAGACCGACAGGGGCTCATAACTATGGCTACACCTTC. The full variable domain, in which reference TRBV9 and TRBJ1-2 provide the parts outside the CDR3, is DSGVTQTPKHLITATGQRVTLRCSPRSGDLSVYWYQQSLDQGLQFLIQYYNGEERAKGNILERFSAQQFPDLHSELNLSSLELGDSALYFCASRPTGAHNYGYTFGSGTRLTVV.

This clone was seen just once. The gene calls are TRBV19 and TRBJ2-1, with 11 bases matching TRBD2. V gave up 6 bases and J gave up 11 bases; unmatched junction bases: 9. Germline-derived CDR1 and CDR2 are LNHDA and SQIVND (reference sequence). The length of the CDR3 is 14 residues. CDR3 nucleotides: TGTGCCAGTAGCGACGTAGCGGGGGGGACAAAGCAGTTCTTC. This sequence encodes CASSDVAGGTKQFF.

The chain carries TRBV11-3 and TRBJ2-6; 8 positions match TRBD1. The CDR3 loop spans 18 amino acids. Germline CDR1 is SGHNT and CDR2 is YENEEA. Losses at the gene ends were 4 bases for V and 0 bases for J; bases not matched to a gene: 8. As DNA, the CDR3 is TGTGCCAGCAGCTCCGGACAGGGAGGTCTCTCTGGGGCCAACGTCCTGACTTTC. Protein sequence: CASSSGQGGLSGANVLTF.

V gene TRBV4-2 combines with J gene TRBJ1-3; TRBD1 matches 7 bases. CDR1 is LGHNA, CDR2 YNFKEQ, per germline. The CDR3 sequence is 16 residues long. The V and J ends lost 4 bases and 1 base, in that order; junction bases with no gene match: 7. The CDR3 coding sequence is TGTGCCAGCAGCCGTCGACAGGGCGAATCTGGAAACACCATATATTTT. This translates into CASSRRQGESGNTIYF.

J is TRBJ1-2 and V is TRBV11-1; 8 nucleotides align to TRBD1. The germline V gene has CDR1 SGHAT and CDR2 FQDESV (reference sequence). Losses at the gene ends were 4 bases for V and 4 bases for J; bases not matched to a gene: 5. This CDR3 is built from 14 residues. The CDR3: CASSSSQGGYGYTF. The CDR3 DNA is TGTGCCAGCAGCTCATCACAGGGGGGCTATGGCTACACCTTC. Combining the CDR3 with reference TRBV11-1 and TRBJ1-2 gives the whole variable domain EAEVAQSPRYKITEKSQAVAFWCDPISGHATLYWYRQILGQGPELLVQFQDESVVDDSQLPKDRFSAERLKGVDSTLKIQPAELGDSAMYLCASSSSQGGYGYTFGSGTRLTVV.

The chain couples TRBV6-5 to TRBJ1-2; 9 nucleotides align to TRBD1. CDR1 is MNHEY, CDR2 SVGAGI, per germline. The V and J ends lost 1 base and 5 bases, in that order; junction bases with no gene match: 8. The CDR3 covers 16 residues. The CDR3 DNA is TGTGCCAGCAGTTACTTGCAACAGGGGGCCGGGTATGGCTACACCTTC. This translates into CASSYLQQGAGYGYTF.

DNA for the CDR3: TGTGCCACGGGGAGGCGGGAGACCCAGTACTTC. Its translation is CATGRRETQYF. V is TRBV6-5 and J is TRBJ2-5; the D gene is possibly TRBD2 (6 bases). This CDR3 has 11 residues. The germline V gene encodes CDR1 MNHEY and CDR2 SVGAGI. Trimming left V 10 bases short and J 5 bases short, with 11 bases between.

J is TRBJ2-7 and V is TRBV21-1; TRBD2 is the table's D call and was not checked against the DNA. TRBV21-1 constitutes a pseudogene. This CDR3 comprises 17 residues. CDR3 residues: CASSNCGEVEVWYEQYF. In DNA, the CDR3 is TGTGCCAGCAGCAATTGCGGTGAGGTGGAAGTCTGGTACGAGCAGTACTTC.

The chain links TRBV2 to TRBJ2-7; D is uncertain. This CDR3 spans 13 amino acids. V shed 4 bases and J shed 2 bases, with 9 bases lying between them. Germline loops: CDR1 SNHLY, CDR2 FYNNEI. CDR3 sequence (DNA): TGTGCCAGCAGTGTGGTCAGTACCTACGAGCAGTACTTC. It is translated as CASSVVSTYEQYF.

V is TRBV6-2 or TRBV6-3 and J is TRBJ2-7; 9 positions match TRBD2. V shed 1 base, J shed 5 bases, and the junction held 3 bases outside the gene matches. The germline CDR1 and CDR2 sequences are MNHEY and SVGEGT. CDR3 length: 14 residues. The CDR3 region has the DNA TGTGCCAGCAGTTACTTCCGGACTAGCGACGAGCAGTACTTC. Protein sequence: CASSYFRTSDEQYF.

This sequence joins TRBV2 and TRBJ2-3; 9 nucleotides align to TRBD2. Unmatched junction bases numbered 8, after V lost 7 bases and J lost 0 bases. Germline CDR1 reads SNHLY; CDR2 reads FYNNEI. There are 16 residues in the CDR3. The CDR3, as DNA: TGTGCCAGCAACCGGAATAGCGGGGGTAGCACAGATACGCAGTATTTT. Its translation is CASNRNSGGSTDTQYF.